The 2 T cell receptor beta chains below all came from one sample that was sequenced in a study of cytotoxic CD8 clonotypes in ibrutinib-treated CLL. The repertoire was sequenced with immunoSEQ multiplex PCR; TCRdb's copy has only in-frame clones and lacks some. The sample lists approximately 80,000 clones, 86% occurring once. Sequences were derived from PBMCs, sampled before ibrutinib treatment. These receptors originate from a human donor with chronic lymphocytic leukemia.

The CDR3 sequence: CASSPQTTGARPQHF. The DNA for the CDR3 is TGTGCCAGCAGTCCCCAAACGACAGGGGCCCGGCCCCAGCATTTT. The V and J genes are TRBV28 and TRBJ1-5; TRBD1 aligns across 8 bases. The germline V gene encodes CDR1 MDHEN and CDR2 SYDVKM. The V and J ends lost 5 bases and 9 bases, in that order; junction bases with no gene match: 12. CDR3 length: 15 residues.

The V call is TRBV7-2, the J call TRBJ1-3, with D possibly being TRBD1 (5 bases). Trimming cost V 5 bases and J 0 bases, with 14 bases left between them. The CDR3 is made up of 16 amino acids. Germline values: CDR1 SGHTA, CDR2 FQGNSA. CDR3: CASSVVGGNSGNTIYF. The CDR3 DNA reads as TGTGCCAGCAGCGTAGTGGGGGGAAACTCTGGAAACACCATATATTTT.